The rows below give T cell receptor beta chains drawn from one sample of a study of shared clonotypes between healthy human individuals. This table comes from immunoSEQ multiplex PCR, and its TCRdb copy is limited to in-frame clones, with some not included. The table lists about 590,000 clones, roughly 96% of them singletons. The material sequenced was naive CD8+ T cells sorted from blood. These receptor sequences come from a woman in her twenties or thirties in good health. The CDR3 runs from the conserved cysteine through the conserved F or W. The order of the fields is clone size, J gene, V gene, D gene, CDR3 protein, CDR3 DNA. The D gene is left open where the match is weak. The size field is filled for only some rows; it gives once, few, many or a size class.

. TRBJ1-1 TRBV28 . CASSLGVLAEAFF TGTGCCAGCAGCCTAGGGGTTCTGGCTGAAGCTTTCTTT
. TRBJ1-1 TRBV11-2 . CASSFVGTEAFF TGTGCCAGCAGCTTTGTGGGGACTGAAGCTTTCTTT
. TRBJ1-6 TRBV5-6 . CASSLEGIYNSPLHF TGTGCCAGCAGCTTGGAGGGGATATATAATTCACCCCTCCACTTT
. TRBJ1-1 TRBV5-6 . CASSTAPGTMNTEAFF TGTGCCAGCAGCACCGCCCCCGGGACGATGAACACTGAAGCTTTCTTT
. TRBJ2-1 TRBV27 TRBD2 CASSLLLAGGNEQFF TGTGCCAGCAGTTTATTACTAGCGGGAGGGAATGAGCAGTTCTTC
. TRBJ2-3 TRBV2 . CASRLGGVTDTQYF TGTGCCAGCAGATTGGGGGGCGTCACAGATACGCAGTATTTT
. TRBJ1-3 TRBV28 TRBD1 CASTARDRVSGNTIYF TGTGCCAGCACCGCCCGGGACAGGGTCTCTGGAAACACCATATATTTT
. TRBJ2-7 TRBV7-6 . CASSQEVIHEQYF TGTGCCAGCAGCCAAGAGGTGATCCACGAGCAGTACTTC
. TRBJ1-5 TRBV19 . CASRGALSNQPQHF TGTGCCAGTAGGGGGGCTCTCAGCAATCAGCCCCAGCATTTT
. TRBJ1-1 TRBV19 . CASSWPTNTEAFF TGTGCCAGTAGTTGGCCCACGAACACTGAAGCTTTCTTT
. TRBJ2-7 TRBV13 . CASSLGGGSYEQYF TGTGCCAGCAGCTTAGGGGGCGGCTCCTACGAGCAGTACTTC
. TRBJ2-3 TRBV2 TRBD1 CASSEGDRATSTDTQYF TGTGCCAGCAGTGAAGGGGACAGGGCAACTAGCACAGATACGCAGTATTTT
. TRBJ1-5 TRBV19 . CASSSAGRDQPQHF TGTGCCAGTAGTAGCGCGGGGAGAGATCAGCCCCAGCATTTT
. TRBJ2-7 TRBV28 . CASSLSSAGIYEQYF TGTGCCAGCAGTTTATCGTCGGCGGGGATCTACGAGCAGTACTTC
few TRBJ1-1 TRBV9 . CASSVAPTGVTEAFF TGTGCCAGCAGCGTAGCCCCAACTGGAGTAACTGAAGCTTTCTTT
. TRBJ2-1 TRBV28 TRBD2 CASSTVTAGTSETYNEQFF TGTGCCAGCAGTACAGTCACAGCCGGGACTAGCGAGACCTACAATGAGCAGTTCTTC
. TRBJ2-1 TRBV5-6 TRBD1 CASSSGQGYNEQFF TGTGCCAGCAGCTCAGGACAGGGGTACAATGAGCAGTTCTTC
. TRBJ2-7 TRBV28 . CASSVGSYEQYF TGTGCCAGCAGTGTGGGCTCCTACGAGCAGTACTTC
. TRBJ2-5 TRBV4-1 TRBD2 CASSQESGGMGETQYF TGCGCCAGCAGCCAAGAGTCGGGAGGGATGGGTGAGACCCAGTACTTC
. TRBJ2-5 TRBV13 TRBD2 CASSHSTSGQETQYF TGTGCCAGCAGCCATTCGACTAGCGGCCAAGAGACCCAGTACTTC
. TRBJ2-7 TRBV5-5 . CASSLWSSYEQYF TGTGCCAGCAGCTTGTGGAGCTCCTACGAGCAGTACTTC
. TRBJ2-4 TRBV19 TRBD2 CASRDPGPGGSLDKNIQYF TGTGCCAGTAGGGACCCGGGACCGGGGGGATCCTTGGACAAAAACATTCAGTACTTC
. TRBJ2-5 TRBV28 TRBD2 CASSWTSGSSQETQYF TGTGCCAGCAGTTGGACTAGCGGGAGTTCCCAAGAGACCCAGTACTTC
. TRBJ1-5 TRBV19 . CASSIGEQPQHF TGTGCCAGTAGTATCGGCGAGCAGCCCCAGCATTTT
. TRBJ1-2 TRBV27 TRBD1 CASSLGTAGTYGYTF TGTGCCAGCAGTTTAGGGACAGCTGGGACCTATGGCTACACCTTC
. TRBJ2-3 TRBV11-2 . CASSLVWRSDTDTQYF TGTGCCAGCAGCTTAGTGTGGCGTTCAGACACAGATACGCAGTATTTT
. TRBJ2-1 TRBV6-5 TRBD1 CASSPDRAFPNEQFF TGTGCCAGCAGCCCCGACAGGGCGTTTCCCAATGAGCAGTTCTTC
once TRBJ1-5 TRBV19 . CASSIAGYSNQPQHF TGTGCCAGTAGTATAGCGGGATATAGCAATCAGCCCCAGCATTTT